This TCR beta chain was retrieved from a study of cytomegalovirus exposure and HLA in healthy donors. This CDR3 spans 17 amino acids. CDR1 and CDR2 from the germline V gene are PRHDT and FYEKMQ (reference sequence). The V gene end was trimmed by 1 base and the J gene end by 4 bases; junction bases not matched to a gene: 7. General study points: Some highly shared sequence variants likely arose as a pipeline artifact. Serostatus for CMV was the only available immune exposure information. Of the V segments, some could not be distinguished, including TRBV6-2 and TRBV6-3, and were excluded. The authors listed 164 TCR beta chains as cytomegalovirus-associated.

The PCR ran on 60 Vbeta and 13 Jbeta primers. TCRdb keeps only in-frame clones here, not all; method: immunoSEQ multiplex PCR. Of roughly 110,000 clones in the sample, around 80% were seen once. A remark on this clone: Its specificity is unknown.

The V gene is TRBV13, the J gene TRBJ1-1; 12 bases are shared with TRBD1. The source of this sequence is a female donor in good health and CMV-seronegative. The sequencing input was PBMCs. CDR3 DNA sequence: TGTGCCAGCAGCTTAGTAGGGGACAGGGGGCTAGTCACTGAAGCTTTCTTT. Protein product: CASSLVGDRGLVTEAFF.